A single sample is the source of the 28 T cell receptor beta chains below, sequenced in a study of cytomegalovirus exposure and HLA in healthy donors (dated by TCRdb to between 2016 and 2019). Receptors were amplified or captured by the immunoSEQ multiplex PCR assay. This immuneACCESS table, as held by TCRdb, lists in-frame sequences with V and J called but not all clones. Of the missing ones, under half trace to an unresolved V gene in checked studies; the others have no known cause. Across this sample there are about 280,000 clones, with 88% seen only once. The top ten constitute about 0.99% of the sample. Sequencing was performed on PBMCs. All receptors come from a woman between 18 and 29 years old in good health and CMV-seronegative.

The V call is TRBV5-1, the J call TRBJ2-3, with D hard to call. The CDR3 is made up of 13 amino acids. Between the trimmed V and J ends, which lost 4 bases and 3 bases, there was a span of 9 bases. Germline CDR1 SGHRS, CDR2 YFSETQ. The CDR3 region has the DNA TGCGCCAGCAGCCGTTGGCTGACAGATACGCAGTATTTT. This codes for CASSRWLTDTQYF.

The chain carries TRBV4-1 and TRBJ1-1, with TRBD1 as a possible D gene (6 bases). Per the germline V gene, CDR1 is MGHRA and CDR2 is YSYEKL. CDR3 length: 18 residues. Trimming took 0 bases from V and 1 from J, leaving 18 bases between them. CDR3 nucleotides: TGCGCCAGCAGCCAAGATCTTAACAGGGCGTCGGGGAACACTGAAGCTTTCTTT. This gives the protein CASSQDLNRASGNTEAFF.

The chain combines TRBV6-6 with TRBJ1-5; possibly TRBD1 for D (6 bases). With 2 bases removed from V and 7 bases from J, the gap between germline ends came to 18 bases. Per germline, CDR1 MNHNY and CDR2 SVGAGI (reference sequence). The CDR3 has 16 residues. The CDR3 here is CASSYTPGGGDQPQHF. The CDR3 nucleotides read TGTGCCAGCAGTTACACCCCCGGGGGGGGCGACCAGCCCCAGCATTTT.

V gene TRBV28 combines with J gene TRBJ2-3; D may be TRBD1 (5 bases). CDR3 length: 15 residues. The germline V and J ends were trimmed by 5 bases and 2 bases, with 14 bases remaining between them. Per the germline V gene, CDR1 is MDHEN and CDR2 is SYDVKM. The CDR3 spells CASSASGPHTDTQYF. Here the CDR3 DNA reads TGTGCCAGCAGTGCATCAGGGCCCCACACAGATACGCAGTATTTT.

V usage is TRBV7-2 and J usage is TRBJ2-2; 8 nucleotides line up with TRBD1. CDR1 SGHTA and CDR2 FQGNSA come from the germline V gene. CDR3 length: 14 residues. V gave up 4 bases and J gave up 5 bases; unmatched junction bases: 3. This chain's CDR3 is CASSSTGVTGELFF. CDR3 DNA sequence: TGTGCCAGCAGCTCGACAGGGGTGACCGGGGAGCTGTTTTTT.

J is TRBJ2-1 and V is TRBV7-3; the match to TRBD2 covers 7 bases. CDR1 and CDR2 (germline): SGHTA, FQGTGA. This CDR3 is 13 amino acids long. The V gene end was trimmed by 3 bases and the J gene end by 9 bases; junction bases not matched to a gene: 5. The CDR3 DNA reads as TGTGCCAGCAGCTTTCGCGCTAGCGGTGAGCAGTTCTTC. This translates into CASSFRASGEQFF.

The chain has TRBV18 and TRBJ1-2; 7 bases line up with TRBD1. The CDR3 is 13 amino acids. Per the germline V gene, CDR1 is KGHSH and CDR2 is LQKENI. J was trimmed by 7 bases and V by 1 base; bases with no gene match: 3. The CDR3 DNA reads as TGTGCCAGCTCACCACAGGGGGCAGTTGGCTACACCTTC. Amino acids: CASSPQGAVGYTF.

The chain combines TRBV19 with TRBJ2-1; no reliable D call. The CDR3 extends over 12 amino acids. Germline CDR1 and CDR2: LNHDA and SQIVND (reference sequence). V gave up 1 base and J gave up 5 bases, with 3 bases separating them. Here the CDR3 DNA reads TGTGCCAGTAGTATAGCGGACAATGAGCAGTTCTTC. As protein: CASSIADNEQFF.

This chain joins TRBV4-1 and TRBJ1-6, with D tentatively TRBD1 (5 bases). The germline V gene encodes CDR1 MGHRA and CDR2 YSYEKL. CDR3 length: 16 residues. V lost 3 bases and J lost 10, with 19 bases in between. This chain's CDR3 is CASSHVTDPVRSPLHF. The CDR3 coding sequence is TGCGCCAGCAGCCACGTGACAGACCCAGTAAGATCACCCCTCCACTTT.

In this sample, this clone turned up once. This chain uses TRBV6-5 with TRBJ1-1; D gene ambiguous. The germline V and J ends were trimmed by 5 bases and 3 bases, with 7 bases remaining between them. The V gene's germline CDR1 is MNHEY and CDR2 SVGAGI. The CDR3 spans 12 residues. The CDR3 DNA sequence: TGTGCCAGCAGTCATCGGGACACTGAAGCTTTCTTT. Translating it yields CASSHRDTEAFF.

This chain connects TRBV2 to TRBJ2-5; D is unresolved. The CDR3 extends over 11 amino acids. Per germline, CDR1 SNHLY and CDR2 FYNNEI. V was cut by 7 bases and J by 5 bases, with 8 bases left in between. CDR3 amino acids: CASTMRETQYF. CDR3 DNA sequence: TGTGCCAGCACTATGCGGGAGACCCAGTACTTC.

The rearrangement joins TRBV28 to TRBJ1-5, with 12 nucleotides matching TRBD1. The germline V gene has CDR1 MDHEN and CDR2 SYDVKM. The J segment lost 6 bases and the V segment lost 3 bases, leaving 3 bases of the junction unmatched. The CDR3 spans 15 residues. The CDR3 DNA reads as TGTGCCAGCAGTTTGGGACAGGGGGCGGGTCAGCCCCAGCATTTT. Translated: CASSLGQGAGQPQHF.

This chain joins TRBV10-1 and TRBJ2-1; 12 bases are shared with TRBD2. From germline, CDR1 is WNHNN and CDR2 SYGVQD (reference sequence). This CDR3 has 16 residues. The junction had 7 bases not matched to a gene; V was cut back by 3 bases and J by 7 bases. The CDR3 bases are TGCGCCAGCAGTGATCAGGAGCTAGCGGGAGGGAATGAGCAGTTCTTC. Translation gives CASSDQELAGGNEQFF.

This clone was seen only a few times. The CDR3 nucleotides are TGTGCCAGCAGCTTAGCATTCTCGGAGACCTACGAGCAGTACTTC. Translating it yields CASSLAFSETYEQYF. The rearrangement joins TRBV7-2 to TRBJ2-7; D gene unclear. This CDR3 is built from 15 residues. Germline assignment: CDR1 SGHTA and CDR2 FQGNSA. Trimming left V 0 bases short and J 2 bases short, with 11 bases between.

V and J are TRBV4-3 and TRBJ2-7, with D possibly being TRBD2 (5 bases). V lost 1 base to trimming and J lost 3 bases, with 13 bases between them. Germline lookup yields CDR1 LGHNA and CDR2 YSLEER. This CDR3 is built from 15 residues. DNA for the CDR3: TGCGCCAGCAGCCAAGGGGTTAGCGAGAGCTACGAGCAGTACTTC. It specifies CASSQGVSESYEQYF.

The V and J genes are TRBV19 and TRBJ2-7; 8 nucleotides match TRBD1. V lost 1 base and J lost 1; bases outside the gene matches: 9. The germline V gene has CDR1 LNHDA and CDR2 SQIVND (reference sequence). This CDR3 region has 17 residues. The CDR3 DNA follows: TGTGCCAGTAGTATAGGGACAGGGCTTGGTTATTCCTACGAGCAGTACTTC. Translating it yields CASSIGTGLGYSYEQYF.

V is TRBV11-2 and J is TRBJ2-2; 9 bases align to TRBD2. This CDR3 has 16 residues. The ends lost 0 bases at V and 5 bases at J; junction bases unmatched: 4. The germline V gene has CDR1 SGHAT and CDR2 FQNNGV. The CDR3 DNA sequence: TGTGCCAGCAGCTTAGACCCTAGCGGGGCAACCGGGGAGCTGTTTTTT. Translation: CASSLDPSGATGELFF.

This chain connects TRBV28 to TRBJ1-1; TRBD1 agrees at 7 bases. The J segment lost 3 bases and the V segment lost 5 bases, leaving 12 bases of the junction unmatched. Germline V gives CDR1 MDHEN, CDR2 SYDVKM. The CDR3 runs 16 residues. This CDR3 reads CASSPMRGPGDTEAFF. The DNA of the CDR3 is TGTGCCAGCAGTCCCATGAGGGGGCCCGGGGACACTGAAGCTTTCTTT.

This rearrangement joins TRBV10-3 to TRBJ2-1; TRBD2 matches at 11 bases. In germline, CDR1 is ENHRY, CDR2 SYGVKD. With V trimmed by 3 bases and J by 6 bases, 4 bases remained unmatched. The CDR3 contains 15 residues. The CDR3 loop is CAISDGTSGINEQFF. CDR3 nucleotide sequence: TGTGCCATCAGTGACGGGACTAGCGGAATCAATGAGCAGTTCTTC.

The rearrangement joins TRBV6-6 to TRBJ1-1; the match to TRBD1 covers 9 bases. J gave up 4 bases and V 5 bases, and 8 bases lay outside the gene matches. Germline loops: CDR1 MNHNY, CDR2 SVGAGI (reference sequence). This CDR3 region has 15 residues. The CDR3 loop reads CASSPLTGGGTEAFF. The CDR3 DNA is TGTGCCAGCAGTCCACTGACAGGGGGAGGCACTGAAGCTTTCTTT.

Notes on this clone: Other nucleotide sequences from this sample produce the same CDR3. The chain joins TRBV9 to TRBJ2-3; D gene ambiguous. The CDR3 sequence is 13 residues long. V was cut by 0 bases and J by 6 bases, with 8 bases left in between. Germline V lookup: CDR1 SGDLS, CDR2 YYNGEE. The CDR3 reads CASSVGGRDTQYF. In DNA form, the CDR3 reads TGTGCCAGCAGCGTAGGAGGTAGGGATACGCAGTATTTT.

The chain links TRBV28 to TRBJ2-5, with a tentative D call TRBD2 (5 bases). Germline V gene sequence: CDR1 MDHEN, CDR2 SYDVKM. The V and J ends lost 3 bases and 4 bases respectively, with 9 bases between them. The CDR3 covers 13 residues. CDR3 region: CASSFGVGETQYF. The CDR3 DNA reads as TGTGCCAGCAGTTTCGGGGTTGGAGAGACCCAGTACTTC.

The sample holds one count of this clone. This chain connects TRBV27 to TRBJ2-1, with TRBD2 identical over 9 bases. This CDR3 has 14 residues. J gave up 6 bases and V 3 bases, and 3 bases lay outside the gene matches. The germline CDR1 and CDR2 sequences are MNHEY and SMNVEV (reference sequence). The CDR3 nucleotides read TGTGCCAGCAGTTTGACTAGCGGAATCAATGAGCAGTTCTTC. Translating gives CASSLTSGINEQFF.

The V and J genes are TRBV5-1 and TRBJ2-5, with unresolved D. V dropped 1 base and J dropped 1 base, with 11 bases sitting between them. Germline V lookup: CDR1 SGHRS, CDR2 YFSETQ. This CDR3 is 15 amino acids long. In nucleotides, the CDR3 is TGCGCCAGCAGCTTGTTCGGCGGCTTCCAAGAGACCCAGTACTTC. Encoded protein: CASSLFGGFQETQYF.

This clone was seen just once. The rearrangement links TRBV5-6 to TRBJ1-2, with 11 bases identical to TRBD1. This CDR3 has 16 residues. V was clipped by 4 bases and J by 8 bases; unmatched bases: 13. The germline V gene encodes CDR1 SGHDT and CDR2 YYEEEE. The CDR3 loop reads CASSPRGQGVFLGYTF. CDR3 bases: TGTGCCAGCAGCCCAAGGGGACAGGGGGTTTTCTTAGGCTACACCTTC.

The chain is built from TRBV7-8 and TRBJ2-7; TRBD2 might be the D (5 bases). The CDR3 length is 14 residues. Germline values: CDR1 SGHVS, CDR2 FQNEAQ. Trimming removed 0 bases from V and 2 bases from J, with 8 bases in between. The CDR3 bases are TGTGCCAGCAGCTTAGCTAGCGTTACCTACGAGCAGTACTTC. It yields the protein CASSLASVTYEQYF. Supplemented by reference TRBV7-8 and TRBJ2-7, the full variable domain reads GAGVSQSPRYKVAKRGQDVALRCDPISGHVSLFWYQQALGQGPEFLTYFQNEAQLDKSGLPSDRFFAERPEGSVSTLKIQRTQQEDSAVYLCASSLASVTYEQYFGPGTRLTVT.

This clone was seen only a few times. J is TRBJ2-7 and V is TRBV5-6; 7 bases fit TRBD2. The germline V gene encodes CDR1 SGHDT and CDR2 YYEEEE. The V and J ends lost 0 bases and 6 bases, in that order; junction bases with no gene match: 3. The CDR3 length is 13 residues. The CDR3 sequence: CASSLGPGGEQYF. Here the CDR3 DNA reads TGTGCCAGCAGCTTGGGGCCGGGAGGCGAGCAGTACTTC.

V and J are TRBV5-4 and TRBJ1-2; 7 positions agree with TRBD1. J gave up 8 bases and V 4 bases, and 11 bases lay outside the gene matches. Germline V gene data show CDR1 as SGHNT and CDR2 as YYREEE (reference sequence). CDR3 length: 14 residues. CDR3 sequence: CASSIATGTEGYTF. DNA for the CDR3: TGTGCCAGCAGCATTGCGACAGGGACAGAAGGCTACACCTTC.